These 22 T cell receptor beta chains were all obtained from the same sample, sequenced in a study of technical replicates of blood from a few donors. The repertoire was sequenced with immunoSEQ multiplex PCR; TCRdb's copy has only in-frame clones and lacks some. The profile shows approximately 58,000 clones, roughly 86% of them singletons. The sample was PBMCs. These receptors originate from a human donor in good health. Some clones in this sample may be carry-over from other donors' samples.

This chain links TRBV5-4 with TRBJ1-2; tentative D call: TRBD1 (6 bases). The V end was cut by 6 bases, the J end by 0 bases, with 15 bases between. Germline CDR1 reads SGHNT; CDR2 reads YYREEE (reference sequence). This CDR3 spans 15 amino acids. For the CDR3, the DNA is TGTGCCAGCAAGAATCAGGGGACCTCTAACTATGGCTACACCTTC. Translated, it gives CASKNQGTSNYGYTF.

The chain couples TRBV4-1 to TRBJ2-1; D unresolved. The CDR3 spans 13 residues. The germline V gene encodes CDR1 MGHRA and CDR2 YSYEKL. V lost 1 base and J 6 bases, leaving 7 bases between the germline ends. For the CDR3, the DNA is TGCGCCAGCAGCCAAGCTTGGCTCAATGAGCAGTTCTTC. This encodes CASSQAWLNEQFF.

This chain links TRBV23-1 with TRBJ1-1; tentative D call: TRBD1 (5 bases). TRBV23-1 is placed among ORFs of uncertain function. V lost 1 base and J 1 base, leaving 13 bases between the germline ends. This CDR3 has 16 amino acids. The CDR3 reads CASSQFPGTENTEAFF. Here the CDR3 DNA reads TGCGCCAGCAGTCAATTCCCTGGGACTGAGAACACTGAAGCTTTCTTT.

This chain uses TRBV5-3 with TRBJ2-7; 8 nucleotides match TRBD2. TRBV5-3 counts as an open reading frame of uncertain function. CDR3 length equals 14 residues. V trimming: 0 bases; J trimming: 5 bases; junction bases outside the gene matches: 4. CDR3 residues: CARSLAGGLNEQYF. CDR3 sequence (DNA): TGTGCCAGAAGCTTGGCGGGGGGGCTCAACGAGCAGTACTTC.

The V and J genes are TRBV4-3 and TRBJ1-1; no clear D. This CDR3 has 13 residues. Germline V gene lookup returns CDR1 LGHNA and CDR2 YSLEER. Trimming removed 5 bases from V and 5 bases from J, with 12 bases in between. Written as DNA, the CDR3 is TGCGCCAGCAGCTTATCGTGGGAGACTGAAGCTTTCTTT. It specifies CASSLSWETEAFF.

The count of this clone is one. The chain is built from TRBV6-5 and TRBJ2-2; TRBD2 agrees at 10 bases. With 6 bases clipped from V and 8 bases from J, the junction kept 9 bases outside the gene matches. This CDR3 is built from 15 residues. Germline lookup yields CDR1 MNHEY and CDR2 SVGAGI. CDR3: CASRPASGGMGELFF. In DNA form, the CDR3 reads TGTGCCAGCAGACCGGCTAGCGGGGGTATGGGGGAGCTGTTTTTT.

The rearrangement uses TRBV20-1 and TRBJ2-1, with TRBD2 as a possible D gene (5 bases). CDR1 is DFQATT, CDR2 SNEGSKA, per germline (reference sequence). The CDR3 loop spans 11 amino acids. Trimming took 6 bases from V and 9 from J, leaving 12 bases between them. The CDR3 sequence: CSAGLSSEQFF. Here the CDR3 DNA reads TGCAGTGCAGGACTCTCAAGTGAGCAGTTCTTC.

The chain's CDR3 is CASSQDYRGLAKNIQYF. The CDR3 region has the DNA TGCGCCAGCAGCCAAGACTACCGGGGACTAGCCAAAAACATTCAGTACTTC. The V and J genes are TRBV4-3 and TRBJ2-4; D possibly corresponds to TRBD2 (6 bases). Germline V gives CDR1 LGHNA, CDR2 YSLEER. V gave up 0 bases and J gave up 0 bases, with 12 bases separating them. The CDR3 loop spans 17 amino acids.

The chain recombines TRBV5-8 with TRBJ2-7; D perhaps matches TRBD1 (6 bases). Germline CDR1 reads SGHTS; CDR2 reads YDEGEE. The CDR3 is made up of 15 amino acids. Trimming took 2 bases from V and 3 from J, leaving 15 bases between them. CDR3 DNA: TGTGCCAGCAGCTTTTCCTCGGACAGTTTCTACGAGCAGTACTTC. Protein: CASSFSSDSFYEQYF.

Regarding this clone: Distinct nucleotide sequences in the sample also encode this CDR3. The DNA for the CDR3 is TGTGCCAGCAGCCTCACGGTCACTGAAGCTTTCTTT. Amino acids: CASSLTVTEAFF. The chain employs TRBV6-6 and TRBJ1-1; D is undetermined. V lost 6 bases and J lost 4, with 9 bases in between. The V gene's germline CDR1 is MNHNY and CDR2 SVGAGI (reference sequence). The CDR3 is 12 residues long.

The chain has TRBV5-1 and TRBJ2-3, with a weak D call TRBD1 (5 bases). Germline CDR1 reads SGHRS; CDR2 reads YFSETQ. V lost 4 bases and J 5 bases, leaving 17 bases between the germline ends. The CDR3 sequence is 15 residues long. The CDR3, as DNA: TGCGCCAGCAGCAAAGAAACAGGCCTGGGAGATACGCAGTATTTT. Protein: CASSKETGLGDTQYF.

The chain uses TRBV2 and TRBJ2-3; D gene ambiguous. In germline, CDR1 is SNHLY, CDR2 FYNNEI. Trimming took off 5 bases at V and 0 bases at J, with 9 bases between the two ends. The CDR3 spans 14 residues. This CDR3 reads CASSRTSSTDTQYF. The CDR3 DNA reads as TGTGCCAGCAGTAGAACTTCTAGCACAGATACGCAGTATTTT.

This chain connects TRBV7-6 to TRBJ2-1, with 7 bases fitting TRBD2. CDR1 is SGHVS and CDR2 is FNYEAQ in the germline V gene. The CDR3 is made up of 16 amino acids. J was trimmed by 0 bases and V by 1 base; bases with no gene match: 3. The CDR3 loop is CASSLVRESSYNEQFF. The CDR3 DNA reads TGTGCCAGCAGCTTAGTGCGGGAGAGCTCCTACAATGAGCAGTTCTTC.

V and J are TRBV7-2 and TRBJ2-1; D ambiguous. The CDR3 runs to 15 residues. CDR1 is SGHTA and CDR2 is FQGNSA in the germline V gene. The V end lost 0 bases, the J end lost 1 base, and 7 bases lay between the germline ends. The CDR3 spells CASSLAGSSYNEQFF. As DNA, the CDR3 is TGTGCCAGCAGCTTAGCGGGCAGTTCCTACAATGAGCAGTTCTTC.

The CDR3 nucleotides are TGTGCCAGCAGCACTCAGCGGGGGGCCCAGGAGACCCAGTACTTC. It codes for CASSTQRGAQETQYF. The genes are TRBV7-9 and TRBJ2-5; 9 bases line up with TRBD2. CDR3 size: 15 residues. From germline, CDR1 is SEHNR and CDR2 FQNEAQ (reference sequence). The V and J ends lost 5 bases and 5 bases, in that order; junction bases with no gene match: 9.

The CDR3 nucleotides read TGTGCCAGCAGCTTAGGTTCAGTGAACACTGAAGCTTTCTTT. Protein sequence: CASSLGSVNTEAFF. The gene calls are TRBV7-9 and TRBJ1-1; no firm D call. CDR3 length equals 14 residues. V was shortened by 1 base and J by 0 bases, with 6 bases between the two germline ends. Germline V gene lookup returns CDR1 SEHNR and CDR2 FQNEAQ (reference sequence).

The genes are TRBV20-1 and TRBJ1-2, with 7 bases identical to TRBD1. V lost 2 bases and J lost 10; bases outside the gene matches: 4. The CDR3 is 11 residues long. Germline CDR1 DFQATT, CDR2 SNEGSKA (reference sequence). The CDR3 bases are TGCAGTGCTAGAATTCAGGGGGACTACACCTTC. It is translated as CSARIQGDYTF.

V gene TRBV18 combines with J gene TRBJ1-1, with unresolved D. The germline V gene encodes CDR1 KGHSH and CDR2 LQKENI. The V end was cut by 0 bases, the J end by 5 bases, with 10 bases between. The CDR3 has 14 residues. The CDR3 DNA is TGTGCCAGCTCACCACCCGTCCCGGGGACTGAAGCTTTCTTT. Translation gives CASSPPVPGTEAFF.

The rearrangement uses TRBV5-4 and TRBJ2-7; 9 nucleotides align to TRBD2. The CDR3 contains 15 residues. CDR1 and CDR2 (germline): SGHNT, YYREEE (reference sequence). Losses at the gene ends were 0 bases for V and 5 bases for J; bases not matched to a gene: 6. The CDR3 nucleotides are TGTGCCAGCAGCTTGGTTGGCGGGGGGGCCCACGAGCAGTACTTC. This translates into CASSLVGGGAHEQYF.

The chain recombines TRBV5-8 with TRBJ2-3, with 11 bases identical to TRBD2. The germline gives CDR1 SGHTS, CDR2 YDEGEE. The V segment lost 0 bases and the J segment 6 bases; nucleotides outside the gene matches: 6. CDR3 length: 16 amino acids. CDR3 sequence reads: CASSLGASGRMDTQYF. CDR3 nucleotides: TGTGCCAGCAGCTTGGGGGCTAGCGGGAGGATGGATACGCAGTATTTT.

This chain connects TRBV6-5 to TRBJ1-4; D call uncertain. CDR1 and CDR2 (germline): MNHEY, SVGAGI. Deletions cut 5 bases from V and 2 bases from J, with 12 bases between. This CDR3 has 15 amino acids. The CDR3 DNA follows: TGTGCCAGCAGTAATTCCCGGGTGACTAATGAAAAACTGTTTTTT. As protein: CASSNSRVTNEKLFF.

The chain links TRBV23-1 to TRBJ1-4; the match to TRBD1 covers 10 bases. TRBV23-1 is known as an ORF, though its function is uncertain. The CDR3 covers 16 residues. Trimming took 2 bases from V and 6 from J; bases not matched to a gene: 6. CDR3 nucleotide sequence: TGCGCCAGCAGTCAAATCCTGGGACAGGGGTATGAAAAACTGTTTTTT. Its protein product is CASSQILGQGYEKLFF.